This T cell receptor (beta chain) was retrieved from a study of post-analysis software for immune sequencing data. Study-level results: Among about 5 TRBV segments more frequent in patients than controls were TRBV5-6, TRBV5-1 and TRBV20-1.

To note about this clonotype: Its antigen is unidentified.

The CDR3 has 15 residues. The germline V gene encodes CDR1 MNHNY and CDR2 SVGAGI (reference sequence). The V end lost 11 bases, the J end lost 1 base, and 21 bases lay between the germline ends. Unique molecular identifiers were carried by the TCR beta cDNA libraries. TCRdb called the PCR reads again in MiXCR, with one record for every CDR3 protein. The sample lists about 770,000 distinct CDR3 sequences, just over 45% occurring once. Sequences were obtained from blood. The TCR comes from a girl aged 5-17 years with multiple sclerosis. The genes are TRBV6-6 and TRBJ2-7; the D gene is possibly TRBD2 (7 bases). DNA of the CDR3: TGTGCCGCCTCATTGGGGGCTAGCGGTTCCTACGAGCAGTACTTC. Translating it yields CAASLGASGSYEQYF.